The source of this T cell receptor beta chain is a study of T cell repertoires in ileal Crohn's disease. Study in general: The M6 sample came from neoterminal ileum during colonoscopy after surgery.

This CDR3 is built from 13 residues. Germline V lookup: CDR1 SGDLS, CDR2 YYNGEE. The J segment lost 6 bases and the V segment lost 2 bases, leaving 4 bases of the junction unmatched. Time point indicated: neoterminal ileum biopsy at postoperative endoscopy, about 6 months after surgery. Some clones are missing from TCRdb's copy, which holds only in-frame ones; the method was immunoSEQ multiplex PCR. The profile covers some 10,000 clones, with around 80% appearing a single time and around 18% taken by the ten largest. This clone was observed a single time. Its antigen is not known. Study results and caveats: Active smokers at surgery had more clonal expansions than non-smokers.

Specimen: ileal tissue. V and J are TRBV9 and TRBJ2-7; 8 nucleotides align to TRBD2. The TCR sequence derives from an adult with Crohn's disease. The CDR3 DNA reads TGTGCCAGCAGCGTTTTAGCGGGATCCGAGCAGTACTTC. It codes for CASSVLAGSEQYF.